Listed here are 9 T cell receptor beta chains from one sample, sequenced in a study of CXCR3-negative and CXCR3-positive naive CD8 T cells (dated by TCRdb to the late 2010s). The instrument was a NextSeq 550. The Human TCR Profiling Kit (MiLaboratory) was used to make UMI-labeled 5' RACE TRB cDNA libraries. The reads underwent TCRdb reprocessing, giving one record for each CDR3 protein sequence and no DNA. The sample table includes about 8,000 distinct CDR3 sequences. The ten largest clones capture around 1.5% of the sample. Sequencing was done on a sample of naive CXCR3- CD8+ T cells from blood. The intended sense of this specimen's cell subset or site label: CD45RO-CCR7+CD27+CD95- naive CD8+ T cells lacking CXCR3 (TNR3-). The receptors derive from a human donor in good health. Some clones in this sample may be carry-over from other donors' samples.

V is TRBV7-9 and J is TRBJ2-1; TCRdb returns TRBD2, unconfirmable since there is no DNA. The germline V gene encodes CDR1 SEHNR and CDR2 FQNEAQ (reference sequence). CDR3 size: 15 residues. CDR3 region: CASSSPASEVNEQFF.

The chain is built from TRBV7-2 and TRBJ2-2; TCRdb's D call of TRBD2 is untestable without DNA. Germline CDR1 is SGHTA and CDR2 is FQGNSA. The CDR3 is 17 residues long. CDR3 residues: CASSARDPRTNTGELFF.

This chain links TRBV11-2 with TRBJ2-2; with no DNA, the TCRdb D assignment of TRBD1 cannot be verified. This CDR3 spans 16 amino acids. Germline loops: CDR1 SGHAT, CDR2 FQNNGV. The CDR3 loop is CASSQKARLNTGELFF.

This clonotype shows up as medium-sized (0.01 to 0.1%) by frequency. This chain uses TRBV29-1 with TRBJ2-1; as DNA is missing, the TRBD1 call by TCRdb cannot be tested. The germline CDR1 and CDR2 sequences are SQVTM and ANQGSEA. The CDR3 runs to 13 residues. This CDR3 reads CSVGMAGVDEQFF.

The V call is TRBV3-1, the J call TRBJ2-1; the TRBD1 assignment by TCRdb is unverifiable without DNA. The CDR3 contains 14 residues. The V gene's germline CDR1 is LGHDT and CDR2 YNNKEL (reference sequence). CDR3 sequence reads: CASSQQPYPNEQFF.

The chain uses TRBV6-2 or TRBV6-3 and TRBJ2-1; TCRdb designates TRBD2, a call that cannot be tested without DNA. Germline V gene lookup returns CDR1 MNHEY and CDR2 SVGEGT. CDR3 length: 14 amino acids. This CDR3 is CASTWLASRNEQFF.

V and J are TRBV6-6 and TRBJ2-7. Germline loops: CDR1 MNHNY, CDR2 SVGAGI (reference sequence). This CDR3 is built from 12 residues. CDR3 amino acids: CASSQPTYEQYF.

CDR3: CSVESGSTDTQYF. The rearrangement joins TRBV29-1 to TRBJ2-3; the TCRdb D gene call, TRBD2, has no DNA to confirm it. The germline gives CDR1 SQVTM, CDR2 ANQGSEA. The CDR3 runs to 13 residues.

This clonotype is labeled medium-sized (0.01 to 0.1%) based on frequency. CDR3 loop: CSAPARAAIRNEQFF. This chain connects TRBV29-1 to TRBJ2-1; the D call from TCRdb, TRBD2, cannot be confirmed without DNA. Germline CDR1 SQVTM, CDR2 ANQGSEA. The CDR3 has 15 amino acids.